This TCR beta chain is drawn from a study of graft-versus-host responses after intestinal transplantation. Overall study context: Multivisceral, liver-intestinal, or isolated intestinal transplants were given to recipients. Induction with anti-thymocyte globulin, then tacrolimus and steroids for about 3 years, was given to all recipients.

Comment on this clone: Its target is not known.

V lost 1 base and J lost 3; bases outside the gene matches: 7. CDR3 length: 17 residues. Germline lookup yields CDR1 MGHRA and CDR2 YSYEKL. Profiled with immunoSEQ multiplex PCR; TCRdb holds only in-frame clones, not every one. This sample yields 130,000 to 150,000 clones, of which around nine tenths are seen a single time; approximately 0.2% belongs to the top ten. The input for sequencing was unstimulated CD4+ T cells sorted from spleen or lymph node cells, taken before intestinal transplant. This TCR was recovered from a human donor who received an intestinal transplant. The chain joins TRBV4-1 to TRBJ2-1; 9 bases map to TRBD2. This CDR3 is CASSQVASGVFYNEQFF. The CDR3 bases are TGCGCCAGCAGCCAAGTAGCTAGCGGGGTTTTCTACAATGAGCAGTTCTTC.